Sequencing of this T cell receptor beta chain was carried out in a study of blood T cell repertoires in COVID-19. Study context: T cells, B-cell-depleted T cells, or PBMCs provided the cDNA or gDNA that served as material.

While infection was still active, Seattle patients were enrolled and then followed longitudinally. TCRdb's table, derived via immunoSEQ multiplex PCR, lists solely in-frame clones and lacks some. The sample holds 200,000 to 250,000 clones, about 85% seen once. Germline V CDR1 and CDR2: MGHRA, YSYEKL. This CDR3 spans 15 amino acids. Trimming cost V 8 bases and J 12 bases; bases outside gene matches: 15. V usage is TRBV4-1 and J usage is TRBJ1-6; 8 positions agree with TRBD1. Specimen: peripheral blood. The TCR was taken from a woman aged 45 to 65 with COVID-19, enrolled during active disease. CDR3 coding DNA: TGCGCCAGCCTCTTAATACACGGACAGGGAGGACCCCTCCACTTT. Amino acid sequence: CASLLIHGQGGPLHF.